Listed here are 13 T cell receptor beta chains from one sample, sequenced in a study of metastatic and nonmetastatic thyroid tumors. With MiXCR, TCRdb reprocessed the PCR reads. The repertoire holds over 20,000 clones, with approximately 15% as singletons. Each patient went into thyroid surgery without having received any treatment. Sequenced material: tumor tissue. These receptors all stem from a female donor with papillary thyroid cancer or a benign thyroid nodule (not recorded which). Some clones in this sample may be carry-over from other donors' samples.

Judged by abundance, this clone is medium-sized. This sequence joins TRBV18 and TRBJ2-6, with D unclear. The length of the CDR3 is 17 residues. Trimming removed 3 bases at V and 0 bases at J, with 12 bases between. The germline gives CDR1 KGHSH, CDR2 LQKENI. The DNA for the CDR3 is TGTGCCAGCTCACCTTCGTACATGCGCTCTGGGGCCAACGTCCTGACTTTC. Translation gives CASSPSYMRSGANVLTF.

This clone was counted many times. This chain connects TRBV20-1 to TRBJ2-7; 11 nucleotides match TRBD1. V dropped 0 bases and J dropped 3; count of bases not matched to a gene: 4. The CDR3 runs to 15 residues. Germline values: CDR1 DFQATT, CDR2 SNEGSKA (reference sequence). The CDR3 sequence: CSARDPGTGGYEQYF. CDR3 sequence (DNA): TGCAGTGCTAGAGATCCAGGGACAGGGGGCTACGAGCAGTACTTC.

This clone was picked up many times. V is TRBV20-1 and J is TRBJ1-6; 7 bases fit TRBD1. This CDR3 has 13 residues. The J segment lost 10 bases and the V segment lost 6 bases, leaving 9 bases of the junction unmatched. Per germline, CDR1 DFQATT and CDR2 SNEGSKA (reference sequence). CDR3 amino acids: CSASGTVDSPLHF. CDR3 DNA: TGCAGTGCCTCCGGGACAGTCGACTCACCCCTCCACTTT.

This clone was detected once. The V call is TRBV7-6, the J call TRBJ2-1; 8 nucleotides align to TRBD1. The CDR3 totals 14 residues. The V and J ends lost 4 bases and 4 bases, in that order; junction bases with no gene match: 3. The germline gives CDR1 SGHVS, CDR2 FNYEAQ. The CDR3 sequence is CASSSDRGYNEQFF. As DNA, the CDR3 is TGTGCCAGCAGCTCCGACAGGGGATACAATGAGCAGTTCTTC.

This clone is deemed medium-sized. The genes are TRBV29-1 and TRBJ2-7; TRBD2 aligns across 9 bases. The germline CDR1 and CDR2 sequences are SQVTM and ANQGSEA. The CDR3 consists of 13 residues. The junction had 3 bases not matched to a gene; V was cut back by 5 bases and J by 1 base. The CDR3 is CSVRSGGSYEQYF. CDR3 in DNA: TGCAGCGTTCGTAGCGGGGGATCCTACGAGCAGTACTTC.

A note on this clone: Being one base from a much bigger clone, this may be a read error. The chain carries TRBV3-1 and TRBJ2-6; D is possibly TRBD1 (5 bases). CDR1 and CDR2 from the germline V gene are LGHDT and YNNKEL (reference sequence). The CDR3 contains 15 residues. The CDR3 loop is CASSHCSSGANVLTF. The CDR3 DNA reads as TGTGCCAGCAGCCATTGTAGCTCTGGGGCCAACGTCCTGACCTTC.

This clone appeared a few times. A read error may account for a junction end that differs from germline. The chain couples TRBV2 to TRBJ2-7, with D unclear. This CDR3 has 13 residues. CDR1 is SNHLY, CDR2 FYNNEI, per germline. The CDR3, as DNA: TGTGCCGGCAGTGCCCACGAGTCCTACGAGCAGTACTTC. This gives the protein CAGSAHESYEQYF.

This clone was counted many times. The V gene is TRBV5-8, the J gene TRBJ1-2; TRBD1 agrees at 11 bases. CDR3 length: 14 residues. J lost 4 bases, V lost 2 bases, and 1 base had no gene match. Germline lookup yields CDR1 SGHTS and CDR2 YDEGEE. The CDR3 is CASSFGTGGYGYTF. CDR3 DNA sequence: TGTGCCAGCAGCTTTGGGACAGGGGGCTATGGCTACACCTTC.

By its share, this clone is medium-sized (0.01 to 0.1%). CDR3 nucleotides: TGTGCCAGCGGGTCGACTGGAGGTTCTCGATCCGGGGAGGCTTTCTTT. Translating it yields CASGSTGGSRSGEAFF. The J gene is TRBJ1-1, the V gene TRBV28; no definite D call. Deletions cut 8 bases from V and 11 bases from J, with 30 bases between. The CDR3 runs to 16 residues. Germline loops: CDR1 MDHEN, CDR2 SYDVKM.

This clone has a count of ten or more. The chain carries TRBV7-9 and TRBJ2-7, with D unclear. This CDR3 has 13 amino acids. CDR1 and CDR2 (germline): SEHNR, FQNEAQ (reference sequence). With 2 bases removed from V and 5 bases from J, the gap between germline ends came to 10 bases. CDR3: CASSLSGRNEQYF. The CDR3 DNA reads TGTGCCAGCAGCTTATCGGGTAGGAACGAGCAGTACTTC.

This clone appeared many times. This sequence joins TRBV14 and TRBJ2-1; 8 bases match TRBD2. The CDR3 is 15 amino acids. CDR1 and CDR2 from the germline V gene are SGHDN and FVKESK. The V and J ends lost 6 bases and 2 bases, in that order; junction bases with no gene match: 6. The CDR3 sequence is CASSRLANTYNEQFF. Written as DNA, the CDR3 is TGTGCCAGCAGTCGACTAGCGAATACCTACAATGAGCAGTTCTTC.

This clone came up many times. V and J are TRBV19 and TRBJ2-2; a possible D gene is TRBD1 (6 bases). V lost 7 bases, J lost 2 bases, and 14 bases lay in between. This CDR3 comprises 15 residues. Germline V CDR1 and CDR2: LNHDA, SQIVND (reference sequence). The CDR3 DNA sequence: TGTGCCAGTATCCGTACCGGGACAAACACCGGGGAGCTGTTTTTT. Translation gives CASIRTGTNTGELFF.

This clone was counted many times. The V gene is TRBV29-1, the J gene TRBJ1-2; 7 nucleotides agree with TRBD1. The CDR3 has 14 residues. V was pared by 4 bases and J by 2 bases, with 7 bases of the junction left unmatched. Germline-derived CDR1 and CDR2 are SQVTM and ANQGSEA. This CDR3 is CSVGRDSNNYGYTF. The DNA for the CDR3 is TGCAGCGTTGGTCGGGACAGCAACAACTATGGCTACACCTTC.